The clone carrying this T cell receptor (beta chain) has ten or more counts. Its antigen is undetermined. Researchers used genomic DNA as the template to profile TCR beta VDJ and CDR3. TCRdb reanalysed the reads using MiXCR and keeps one entry per CDR3 protein. The sample lists 150,000 to 200,000 distinct CDR3 sequences, approximately 46% occurring once. This entry comes from a study of CD8+CD57+ T cells in acquired aplastic anemia. Whole-study context: DNA per sorted CD4+ or CD8+ sample ranged 0.2 to 27.4 ug, averaging 3.2 ug. Healthy CD8+ samples averaged roughly 10 million reads.

General observations from the study: Shared by patients and controls, almost 30 CD8+ CDR3s were abundant in patients. Patients and controls had CD8+ Simpson's diversity values that were not significantly distinct.

The source of this sequence is a human donor in good health. Sequenced sample: sorted CD4+, CD8+, or CD8+CD57+ T cells (not recorded which) from PBMCs.

CDR3 bases: TGTGCCAGCAGTCCGGGACAGGGAGAGACCCAGTACTTC. This translates into CASSPGQGETQYF. V gene TRBV27 combines with J gene TRBJ2-5; 9 bases match TRBD1. Germline CDR1 MNHEY, CDR2 SMNVEV (reference sequence). V shed 5 bases, J shed 4 bases, and the junction held 2 bases outside the gene matches. The CDR3 consists of 13 residues.